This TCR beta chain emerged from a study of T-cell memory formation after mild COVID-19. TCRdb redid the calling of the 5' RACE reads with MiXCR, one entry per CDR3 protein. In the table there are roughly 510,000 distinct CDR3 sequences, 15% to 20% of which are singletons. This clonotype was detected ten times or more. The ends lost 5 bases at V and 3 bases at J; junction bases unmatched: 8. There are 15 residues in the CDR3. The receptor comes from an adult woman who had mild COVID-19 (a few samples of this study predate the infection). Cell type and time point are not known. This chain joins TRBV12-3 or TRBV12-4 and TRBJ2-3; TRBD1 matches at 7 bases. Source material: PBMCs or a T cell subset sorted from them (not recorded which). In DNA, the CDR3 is TGTGCCAGCAGTGAACAGGGGTCGGGAACAGATACGCAGTATTTT. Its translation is CASSEQGSGTDTQYF.